This T cell receptor beta chain was recovered during a study of PD-1 blockade in classical Hodgkin lymphoma. As to time point: newly diagnosed, previously untreated cHL patient sample. Researchers report purifying CD4+ T cells from thawed PBMCs by magnetic negative selection. Newly diagnosed, untreated classical Hodgkin lymphoma PBMCs served as comparison. Study-wide findings and caveats: According to reports, newly diagnosed patients had lower baseline TCR diversity than healthy donors, and relapsed/refractory patients had lower baseline TCR diversity still. Nothing has yet pinned down what causes the repertoire differences, possibly disease activity or prior therapy.

Germline loops: CDR1 SGHTA, CDR2 FQGTGA. This CDR3 comprises 14 residues. Trimming pared 5 bases from V and 1 base from J, leaving 11 bases between. Some clones are missing from TCRdb's copy, which holds only in-frame ones; the method was immunoSEQ multiplex PCR. The data hold fewer than 35,000 clones, with 88% observed a single time. Note on this clone: Its antigen remains unidentified.

The source of this sequence is a human donor with classical Hodgkin lymphoma. The specimen sequenced was CD4+ T cells from blood. The gene calls are TRBV7-3 and TRBJ1-1; no clear D gene. The CDR3, as DNA: TGTGCCAGCAGCCGGGCCCCCGAGAACACTGAAGCTTTCTTT. This sequence encodes CASSRAPENTEAFF.